The 14 T cell receptor beta chains listed next were all sequenced from one sample in a study of T cells expressing NK-cell markers. TCRdb re-called the 5' RACE reads and catalogs CDR3 proteins one per entry, DNA excluded. This listing includes about 430,000 distinct CDR3 sequences. Sequencing was performed on blood T cells: a sorted CD56 or NKG2C T cell subset, CD4+ or CD8+ T cells, or bulk PBMC T cells (not recorded which). The receptors here all came from a woman between 45 and 60 years old in good health.

The chain couples TRBV25-1 to TRBJ2-3; there is no DNA to check the TCRdb D call of TRBD2. The germline CDR1 and CDR2 sequences are MGHDK and SYGVNS. There are 16 residues in the CDR3. The CDR3 is CASQNHSVPSTDTQYF. Complete variable domain (other parts from reference TRBV25-1 and TRBJ2-3): EADIYQTPRYLVIGTGKKITLECSQTMGHDKMYWYQQDPGMELHLIHYSYGVNSTEKGDLSSESTVSRIRTEHFPLTLESARPSHTSQYLCASQNHSVPSTDTQYFGPGTRLTVL.

This rearrangement joins TRBV12-3 or TRBV12-4 to TRBJ1-2; TCRdb calls TRBD1, which cannot be checked without DNA. This CDR3 is 14 amino acids long. CDR3 amino acids: CASMKGSPNYGYTF.

V usage is TRBV9 and J usage is TRBJ1-1; the TCRdb D gene call, TRBD1, has no DNA to confirm it. The germline V gene encodes CDR1 SGDLS and CDR2 YYNGEE. The CDR3 runs to 14 residues. This chain's CDR3 is CASSGGGGYTEAFF.

The genes are TRBV7-6 and TRBJ2-7; TCRdb's assignment of TRBD2 cannot be checked, as there is no DNA. CDR1 is SGHVS and CDR2 is FNYEAQ in the germline V gene. The CDR3 runs 17 residues. CDR3 sequence: CASSLGGASGRAYEQYF.

The CDR3 region is CAISERGLYEQYF. The genes are TRBV10-3 and TRBJ2-7. The germline V gene encodes CDR1 ENHRY and CDR2 SYGVKD. The CDR3 loop spans 13 amino acids.

The chain is built from TRBV28 and TRBJ2-7; as DNA is missing, the TRBD1 call by TCRdb cannot be tested. The V gene's germline CDR1 is MDHEN and CDR2 SYDVKM. The CDR3 spans 16 residues. The CDR3 here is CASSRGTGGFTYEQYF.

The rearrangement joins TRBV10-2 to TRBJ2-3. This CDR3 region has 13 residues. Germline V gene sequence: CDR1 WSHSY, CDR2 SAAADI. The CDR3: CATGIGGTDTQYF.

The chain is built from TRBV24-1 and TRBJ2-3; no DNA is available, so the TRBD1 call from TCRdb remains unchecked. Germline CDR1 and CDR2: KGHDR and SFDVKD. CDR3 length: 13 residues. The chain's CDR3 is CATSSPGTDTQYF.

This chain joins TRBV9 and TRBJ1-1. The CDR3 runs to 13 residues. CDR1 and CDR2 (germline): SGDLS, YYNGEE. CDR3: CASSPTRAGEAFF. Supplemented by reference TRBV9 and TRBJ1-1, the full variable domain reads DSGVTQTPKHLITATGQRVTLRCSPRSGDLSVYWYQQSLDQGLQFLIQYYNGEERAKGNILERFSAQQFPDLHSELNLSSLELGDSALYFCASSPTRAGEAFFGQGTRLTVV.

The V call is TRBV20-1, the J call TRBJ2-2; TCRdb's D gene call, TRBD2, goes unchecked for lack of DNA. Germline CDR1 is DFQATT and CDR2 is SNEGSKA (reference sequence). The CDR3 runs 15 residues. CDR3 in amino acids: CSARDRLAGDGELFF.

The chain has TRBV28 and TRBJ2-1; there is no DNA to check the TCRdb D call of TRBD2. There are 16 residues in the CDR3. The germline V gene encodes CDR1 MDHEN and CDR2 SYDVKM. CDR3 sequence: CASRKGLLAGRDEQFF.

The chain combines TRBV5-1 with TRBJ2-7. CDR1 and CDR2 from the germline V gene are SGHRS and YFSETQ. This CDR3 is 14 amino acids long. The CDR3 region is CASSSDTKTYEQYF.

The chain is built from TRBV5-1 and TRBJ2-4; TCRdb selects TRBD2, and the lack of DNA leaves this call unchecked. Germline V lookup: CDR1 SGHRS, CDR2 YFSETQ. The CDR3 spans 18 residues. The CDR3 region is CASSIGLAGGMVKNIQYF.

CDR3 loop: CASSPLSPGTGVNTEAFF. J is TRBJ1-1 and V is TRBV18; checking the TCRdb D call of TRBD1 is not possible without DNA. This CDR3 has 18 amino acids. CDR1 is KGHSH, CDR2 LQKENI, per germline.